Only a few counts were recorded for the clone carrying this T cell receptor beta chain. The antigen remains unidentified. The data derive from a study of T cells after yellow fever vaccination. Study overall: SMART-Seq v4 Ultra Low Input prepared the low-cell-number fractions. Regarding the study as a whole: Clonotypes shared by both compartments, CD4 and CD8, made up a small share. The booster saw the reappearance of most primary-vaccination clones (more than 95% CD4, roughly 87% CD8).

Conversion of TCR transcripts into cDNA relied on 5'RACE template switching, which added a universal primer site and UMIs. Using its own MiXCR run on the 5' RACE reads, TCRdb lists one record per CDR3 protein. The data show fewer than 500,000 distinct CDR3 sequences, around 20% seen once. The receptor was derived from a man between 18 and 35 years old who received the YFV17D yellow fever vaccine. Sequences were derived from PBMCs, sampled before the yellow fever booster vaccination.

CDR3 region: CASSLLAGMNTGELFF. The CDR3, as DNA: TGTGCCAGCAGCTTACTCGCAGGCATGAACACCGGGGAGCTGTTTTTT. The chain has TRBV7-3 and TRBJ2-2; no firm D call. The CDR3 extends over 16 amino acids. Looked up from germline, CDR1 is SGHTA and CDR2 is FQGTGA. The V end lost 2 bases, the J end lost 1 base, and 11 bases lay between the germline ends.